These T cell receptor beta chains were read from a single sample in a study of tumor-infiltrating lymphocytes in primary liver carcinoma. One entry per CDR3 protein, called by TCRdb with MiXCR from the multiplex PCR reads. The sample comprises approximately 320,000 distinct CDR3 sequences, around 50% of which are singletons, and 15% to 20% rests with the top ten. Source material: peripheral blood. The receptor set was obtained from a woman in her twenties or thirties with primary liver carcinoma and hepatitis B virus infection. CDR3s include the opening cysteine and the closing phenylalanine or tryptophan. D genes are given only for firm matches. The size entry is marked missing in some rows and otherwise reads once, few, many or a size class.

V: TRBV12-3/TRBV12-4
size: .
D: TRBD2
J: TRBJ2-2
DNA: TGTGCCAGCAGTTTTCAGGCGGGAGGGAACACCGGGGAGCTGTTTTTT
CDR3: CASSFQAGGNTGELFF

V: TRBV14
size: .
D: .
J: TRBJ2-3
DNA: TGTGCCAGCAGCCAAGATATAGCATGGACAGATACGCAGTATTTT
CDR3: CASSQDIAWTDTQYF

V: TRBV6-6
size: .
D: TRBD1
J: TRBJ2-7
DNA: TGTGCCAGCAGTAAGGGACAGGGATTCCCCTACGAGCAGTACTTC
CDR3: CASSKGQGFPYEQYF

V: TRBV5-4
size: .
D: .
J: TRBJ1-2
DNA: TGTGCCAGCAGCTGGGGGCAGAAGATGGTAGTCGGCCACACCTTC
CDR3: CASSWGQKMVVGHTF

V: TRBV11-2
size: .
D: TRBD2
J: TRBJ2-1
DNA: TGTGCCAGCAGCATGACTAGCGGTAACACTTACAATGAGCGGTTCTTC
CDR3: CASSMTSGNTYNERFF

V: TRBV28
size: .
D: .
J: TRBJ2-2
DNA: TGTGCCAGCAGCTCTGGGATTTTACGAACCCAAGTCCCCGGGGAGCTGTTTTTT
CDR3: CASSSGILRTQVPGELFF

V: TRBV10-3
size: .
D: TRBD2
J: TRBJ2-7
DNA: TGTGCCATCAGTGTGTCGGGGACTAGCTACGAGCAGTACTTC
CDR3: CAISVSGTSYEQYF

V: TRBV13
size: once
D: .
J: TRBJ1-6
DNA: TGTGCCAGCAGCTTCTACCCCGGCAATTCACCCCTCCACTTT
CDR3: CASSFYPGNSPLHF

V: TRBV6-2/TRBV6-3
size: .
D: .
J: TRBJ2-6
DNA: TGTGCCAGCACCTCGTTGGGCAGCTCAACTGGGGCCAACGTCCTGACTTTC
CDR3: CASTSLGSSTGANVLTF

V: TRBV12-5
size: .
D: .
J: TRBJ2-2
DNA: TGTGCTAGTGGTTTGGTACTTAAAGACAAGGGGCAGAGCACCGGGGAGCTGTTTTTT
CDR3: CASGLVLKDKGQSTGELFF

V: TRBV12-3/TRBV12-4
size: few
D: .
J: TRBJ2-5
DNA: TGTGCCAGCAGTCAGTATGGACAAGAGACCCAGTACTTC
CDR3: CASSQYGQETQYF

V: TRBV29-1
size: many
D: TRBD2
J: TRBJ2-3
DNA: TGCAGCGTTGTATTAGCGGGGGGGAATACGCAGTATTTT
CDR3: CSVVLAGGNTQYF

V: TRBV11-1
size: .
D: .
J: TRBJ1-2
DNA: TGTGCCAGCAGATCAGACTTAAACTATGGCTACACCTTC
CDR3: CASRSDLNYGYTF

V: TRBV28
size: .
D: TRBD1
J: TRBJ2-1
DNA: TGTGCCAGCAGTTTCGAATGGAGGACAGGATCCTACAATGAGCAGTTCTTC
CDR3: CASSFEWRTGSYNEQFF

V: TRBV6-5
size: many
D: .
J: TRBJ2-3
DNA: TGTGCCAGCAGGTATACAGATACGGGTACGCAGTATTTT
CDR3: CASRYTDTGTQYF

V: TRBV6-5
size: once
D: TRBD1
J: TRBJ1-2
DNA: TGTGCCAGCAGTCGACAGGGGCCTTATGGCTACACCTTC
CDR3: CASSRQGPYGYTF

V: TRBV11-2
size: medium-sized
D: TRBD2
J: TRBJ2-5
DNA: TGTGCCAGCAGCTTGGTCGGATATGGGGGGGACGAGACCCAGTACTTC
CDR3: CASSLVGYGGDETQYF

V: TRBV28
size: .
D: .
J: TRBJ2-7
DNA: TGTGCCAGCATCTCCCACGGGGGTGTCAGCTACGAGCAGTACTTC
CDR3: CASISHGGVSYEQYF

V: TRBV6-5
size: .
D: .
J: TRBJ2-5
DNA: TGTGCCAGCAGTTACGTGGGAGCCCGGCAAGAGACCCAGTACTTC
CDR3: CASSYVGARQETQYF

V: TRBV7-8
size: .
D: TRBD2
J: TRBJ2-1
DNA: TGTGCCTGCAGCCGGGGGCTAGCGGGAGTGAACAATGAGCAGTTCTTC
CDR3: CACSRGLAGVNNEQFF

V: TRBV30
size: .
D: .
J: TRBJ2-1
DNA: TGTGCAATGAACACCCATAGGCAGGCCCTAGGGTATGAGCAGTTCTTC
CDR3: CAMNTHRQALGYEQFF

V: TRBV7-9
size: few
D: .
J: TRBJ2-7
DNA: TGTGCCAGCAGCCAGCCGGGCTACGAGCAGTACTTC
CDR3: CASSQPGYEQYF

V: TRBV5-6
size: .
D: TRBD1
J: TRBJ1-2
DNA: TGTGCCAGCAGCTGGAACTACAGGGACAGGTTAGATGGCTACACCTTC
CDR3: CASSWNYRDRLDGYTF

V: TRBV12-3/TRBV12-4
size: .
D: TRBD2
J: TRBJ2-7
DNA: TGTGCCAGCAGTCTTAGCGGGAGAGTCGCCTACGAGCAGTACTTC
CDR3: CASSLSGRVAYEQYF

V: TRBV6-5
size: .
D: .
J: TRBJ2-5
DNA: TGTGCCAGCAGTCGACAGGCTATGTGCCAAGAGATCCAGTACTTC
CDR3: CASSRQAMCQEIQYF

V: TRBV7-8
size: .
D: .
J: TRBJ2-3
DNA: TGTGCCAGCAGCTTGACCGGGAGAGGCACAGATACGCAGTATTTT
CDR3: CASSLTGRGTDTQYF

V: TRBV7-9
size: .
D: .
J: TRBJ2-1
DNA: TGTGCCAGCCGGCCAGGGGTGCCAGCAGGGTCCTACAATGAGCAGTTCTTC
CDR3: CASRPGVPAGSYNEQFF

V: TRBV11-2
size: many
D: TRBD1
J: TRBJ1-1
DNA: TGTGCCAGCAGCCACGGGACAGCCTATAACACTGAAGCTTTCTTT
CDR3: CASSHGTAYNTEAFF

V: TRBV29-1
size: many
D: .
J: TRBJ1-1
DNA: TGCAGCGTTGACCGAGGGGTGGCTTTCTTT
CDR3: CSVDRGVAFF

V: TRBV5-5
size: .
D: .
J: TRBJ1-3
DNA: TGTGCCAGCAACCGTACGACTAATCTTGGAAACACCATATATTTT
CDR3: CASNRTTNLGNTIYF

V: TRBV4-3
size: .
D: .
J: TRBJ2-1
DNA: TGCGCCAGCAGCCAAGATCCCTACTCAAAATACAATGAGCAGTTCTTC
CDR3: CASSQDPYSKYNEQFF

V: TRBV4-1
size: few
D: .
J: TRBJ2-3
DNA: TGCGCCAGCACTGACTCGTTAGATACGCAGTATTTT
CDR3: CASTDSLDTQYF

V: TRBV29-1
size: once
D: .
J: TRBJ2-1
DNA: TGCAGCGCCTACTCTGTAGATCCAAGCTCCTACAATGAGCAGCCCTTC
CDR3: CSAYSVDPSSYNEQPF

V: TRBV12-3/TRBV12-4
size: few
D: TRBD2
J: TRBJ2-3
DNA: TGTGCCAGCAGTTTTGCGGGAGTCGCAGATACGCAGTATTTT
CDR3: CASSFAGVADTQYF

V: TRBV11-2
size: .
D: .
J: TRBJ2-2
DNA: TGTGCCAGCGGCTTAACACTGGGGGGCCCTGGGGGGCTGTTATTT
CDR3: CASGLTLGGPGGLLF

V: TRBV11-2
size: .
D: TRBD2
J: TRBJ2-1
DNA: TGTGCCAGCAGCTTAAGGGATAGCGGGAGGGCCCTCAATGAGCAGTTCTTC
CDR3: CASSLRDSGRALNEQFF

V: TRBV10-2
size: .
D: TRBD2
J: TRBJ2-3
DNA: TGCGCCAGCAGGGCACTAGCGGGAGCGGTAGATACGCAGTATTTT
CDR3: CASRALAGAVDTQYF

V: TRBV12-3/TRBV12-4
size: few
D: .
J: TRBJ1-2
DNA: TGTGCCAGCAGTTTTTCCTCTGTGGGGATCTATGGCTACACCTTC
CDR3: CASSFSSVGIYGYTF

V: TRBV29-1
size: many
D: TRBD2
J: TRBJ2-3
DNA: TGCAGCGCACATAGCGGGAGGGCTTCTGATACGCAGTATTTT
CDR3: CSAHSGRASDTQYF

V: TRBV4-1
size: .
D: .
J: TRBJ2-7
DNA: TGCGCCAGCAGGTCAACTAATTTTTCCCAGGAGCAGTACTTC
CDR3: CASRSTNFSQEQYF

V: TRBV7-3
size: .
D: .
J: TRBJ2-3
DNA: TGTGTCAGCAGCTCGGGACCCAGCACAGATACGCAGTATTTT
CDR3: CVSSSGPSTDTQYF